The 32 T cell receptor beta chains reported below all come from one sample, sequenced in a study of beta chain features in type 1 diabetes. Overall study results and limits: Within each of all four CD4+ subsets, Type 1 diabetes patients had TCRB CDR3s that were moderately but significantly shorter.

Their recognized antigens are unknown. Expressed TCRB transcripts were sequenced because the entire RNA isolate underwent reverse transcription. Assay: immunoSEQ multiplex PCR; the TCRdb copy retains only in-frame clones and omits some. This table holds a few hundred thousand clones, roughly 13% found once. Sequenced: naive CD4+ T cells from blood. The source is a woman in her late teens or twenties with type 1 diabetes.

The V and J genes are TRBV11-2 and TRBJ2-2, with TRBD1 identical over 9 bases. Germline V gene lookup returns CDR1 SGHAT and CDR2 FQNNGV. With V trimmed by 5 bases and J by 5 bases, 15 bases remained unmatched. The CDR3 runs 18 residues. This CDR3 reads CASSTSLFTGGGTGELFF. DNA of the CDR3: TGTGCCAGCAGCACTAGCTTATTTACAGGGGGCGGAACCGGGGAGCTGTTTTTT.

The CDR3 is CASSQEGTSGGAADTQYF. The CDR3 region has the DNA TGTGCCAGCAGCCAAGAGGGGACTAGCGGGGGGGCCGCAGATACGCAGTATTTT. The rearrangement joins TRBV4-2 to TRBJ2-3, with TRBD2 identical over 16 bases. V lost 0 bases, J lost 4 bases, and 4 bases stayed unmatched. CDR1 is LGHNA, CDR2 YNFKEQ, per germline. The CDR3 consists of 18 residues.

This clone was observed a few times. Other DNA sequences in the same sample also yield this CDR3. The rearrangement links TRBV5-4 to TRBJ1-1, with D maybe TRBD1 (6 bases). V dropped 4 bases and J dropped 1 base, with 8 bases sitting between them. Germline V gene lookup returns CDR1 SGHNT and CDR2 YYREEE (reference sequence). CDR3 length: 13 amino acids. CDR3 nucleotides: TGTGCCAGCAGCCCACAGGGGAACACTGAAGCTTTCTTT. Translating gives CASSPQGNTEAFF.

This rearrangement joins TRBV30 to TRBJ2-5; 8 bases line up with TRBD2. CDR1 is GTSNPN, CDR2 SVGIG, per germline (reference sequence). J lost 5 bases, V lost 0 bases, and 8 bases had no gene match. The CDR3 loop spans 15 amino acids. CDR3 sequence (DNA): TGTGCCTGGAGTGTACATAAGCGGGAGACTGAGACCCAGTACTTC. This translates into CAWSVHKRETETQYF.

This clone has more than one count but fewer than ten. V gene TRBV18 combines with J gene TRBJ2-1; perhaps TRBD2 as D (7 bases). Deletions cut 3 bases from V and 3 bases from J, with 15 bases between. Germline V gene sequence: CDR1 KGHSH, CDR2 LQKENI. The CDR3 is made up of 16 amino acids. This CDR3 reads CASSPIGGAGYNEQFF. For the CDR3, the DNA is TGTGCCAGCTCACCCATAGGGGGGGCTGGCTACAATGAGCAGTTCTTC.

This clone was counted only a few times. The chain is built from TRBV13 and TRBJ2-5; weak D call: TRBD2 (6 bases). CDR1 and CDR2 (germline): PRHDT, FYEKMQ (reference sequence). This CDR3 comprises 14 residues. The V gene lost 0 bases and the J gene lost 4 bases, with 9 bases spanning the gap. CDR3 in amino acids: CASSLGLGGETQYF. The CDR3 DNA reads TGTGCCAGCAGCTTAGGCCTCGGGGGAGAGACCCAGTACTTC.

This clone was counted a few times. This chain connects TRBV5-4 to TRBJ2-7; D remains unclear. Trimming cost V 0 bases and J 2 bases, with 9 bases left between them. Germline V gene lookup returns CDR1 SGHNT and CDR2 YYREEE (reference sequence). The CDR3 is 14 residues long. This chain's CDR3 is CASSLEQPPYEQYF. CDR3 nucleotide sequence: TGTGCCAGCAGCTTGGAGCAACCTCCCTACGAGCAGTACTTC.

This clone was seen a handful of times. The chain joins TRBV15 to TRBJ2-7, with D perhaps matching TRBD2 (6 bases). CDR1 is LNHNV, CDR2 YYDKDF, per germline (reference sequence). Trimming took 5 bases from V and 7 from J, leaving 15 bases between them. The length of the CDR3 is 13 residues. The CDR3 DNA is TGTGCCACCAGCCCCCGTGCCAGCGGGGAGCAGTACTTC. Protein sequence: CATSPRASGEQYF. The whole variable domain, remainder taken from reference TRBV15 and TRBJ2-7, is DAMVIQNPRYQVTQFGKPVTLSCSQTLNHNVMYWYQQKSSQAPKLLFHYYDKDFNNEADTPDNFQSRRPNTSFCFLDIRSPGLGDTAMYLCATSPRASGEQYFGPGTRLTVT.

The chain combines TRBV7-8 with TRBJ1-1; D uncertain. Germline CDR1 reads SGHVS; CDR2 reads FQNEAQ. Trimming left V 2 bases short and J 0 bases short, with 7 bases between. The CDR3 totals 14 residues. CDR3 region: CASSLIELNTEAFF. The CDR3 nucleotides read TGTGCCAGCAGCTTAATCGAGCTGAACACTGAAGCTTTCTTT.

This rearrangement joins TRBV19 to TRBJ2-1; 7 bases are a match to TRBD1. J was trimmed by 6 bases and V by 4 bases; bases with no gene match: 12. The CDR3 is made up of 16 amino acids. Germline CDR1 and CDR2: LNHDA and SQIVND (reference sequence). The CDR3 is CASSTRTGQLGNEQFF. The CDR3 coding sequence is TGTGCCAGTAGTACTAGGACAGGTCAGCTTGGCAATGAGCAGTTCTTC.

CDR3 protein: CASSLSGEQFF. As DNA, the CDR3 is TGTGCCAGCAGCTTAAGCGGTGAGCAGTTCTTC. The gene calls are TRBV7-3 and TRBJ2-1; D uncertain. Germline CDR1 SGHTA, CDR2 FQGTGA. The CDR3 is made up of 11 amino acids. The V gene lost 1 base and the J gene lost 9 bases, with 4 bases spanning the gap.

This clone was picked up a small number of times. The rearrangement uses TRBV30 and TRBJ1-2; maybe TRBD1 (6 bases). Germline V gene sequence: CDR1 GTSNPN, CDR2 SVGIG (reference sequence). The germline V and J ends were trimmed by 5 bases and 10 bases, with 11 bases remaining between them. This CDR3 contains 10 residues. Written as DNA, the CDR3 is TGTGCCTGGTGGGCAGGGGCCTACACCTTC. Protein sequence: CAWWAGAYTF.

A few counts support this clone. This chain connects TRBV9 to TRBJ1-2; 10 bases are a match to TRBD1. CDR1 and CDR2 from the germline V gene are SGDLS and YYNGEE. There are 14 residues in the CDR3. V lost 2 bases, J lost 8 bases, and 6 bases stayed unmatched. This chain's CDR3 is CASSVGQGDRGYTF. The CDR3 DNA follows: TGTGCCAGCAGCGTCGGACAGGGGGATCGCGGCTACACCTTC.

This chain joins TRBV10-3 and TRBJ1-5; 7 nucleotides match TRBD1. J gave up 3 bases and V 10 bases, and 6 bases lay outside the gene matches. The CDR3 runs to 13 residues. CDR1 ENHRY and CDR2 SYGVKD come from the germline V gene. CDR3 DNA sequence: TGTGCCACGGCACAGGGGCACAATCAGCCCCAGCATTTT. Protein product: CATAQGHNQPQHF.

This clone has only a few counts. The rearrangement uses TRBV9 and TRBJ1-3, with no clear D. V was cut by 4 bases and J by 1 base, with 12 bases left in between. The germline V gene encodes CDR1 SGDLS and CDR2 YYNGEE. This CDR3 is 15 amino acids long. The CDR3 nucleotides are TGTGCCAGCAGCCGAAAGAGGGTGTCTGGAAACACCATATATTTT. Its translation: CASSRKRVSGNTIYF.

In its sample, this clone was seen a few times. The rearrangement uses TRBV6-6 and TRBJ1-5, with D tentatively TRBD1 (5 bases). This CDR3 is 13 amino acids long. In germline, CDR1 is MNHNY, CDR2 SVGAGI (reference sequence). Trimming pared 4 bases from V and 2 bases from J, leaving 6 bases between. Written as DNA, the CDR3 is TGTGCCAGCAGTTTACAGGGCAATCAGCCCCAGCATTTT. Translation: CASSLQGNQPQHF.

This clone showed up just a few times. The genes are TRBV13 and TRBJ2-1; 7 nucleotides line up with TRBD2. The germline V gene encodes CDR1 PRHDT and CDR2 FYEKMQ (reference sequence). V shed 4 bases and J 3 bases; nucleotides not matched to a gene: 3. The CDR3 has 14 amino acids. CDR3 sequence reads: CASSWEGRYNEQFF. The CDR3 DNA reads TGTGCCAGCAGCTGGGAGGGCCGCTACAATGAGCAGTTCTTC.

The rearrangement links TRBV4-1 to TRBJ1-2, with 9 bases lining up with TRBD1. The CDR3 runs to 13 residues. V lost 2 bases, J lost 8 bases, and 3 bases stayed unmatched. Germline CDR1 MGHRA, CDR2 YSYEKL. The CDR3 DNA follows: TGCGCCAGCAGCCAACGACAGGGGGTGGGCTACACCTTC. Protein: CASSQRQGVGYTF.

This rearrangement joins TRBV29-1 to TRBJ2-5; 8 bases are a match to TRBD1. The J call may not be correct, given that the DNA end is closer to TRBJ2-7. This CDR3 has 13 amino acids. Germline V gives CDR1 SQVTM, CDR2 ANQGSEA. CDR3 in DNA: TGCAGCGTTGCCCGGGACAGGTCCTACGAGCAGTACTTC. Translating it yields CSVARDRSYEQYF.

This clone has only a few counts. This chain links TRBV6-5 with TRBJ2-6; the D is unclear. V lost 2 bases to trimming and J lost 4 bases, with 12 bases between them. CDR3 size: 16 residues. Germline V gene sequence: CDR1 MNHEY, CDR2 SVGAGI. CDR3 DNA: TGTGCCAGCAGTTACCGTCGGGTCGGGGGGGCCAACGTCCTGACTTTC. Its protein product is CASSYRRVGGANVLTF.

The V and J genes are TRBV7-2 and TRBJ2-1, with TRBD2 matching 7 bases. The CDR3 is made up of 13 amino acids. Germline V gene data show CDR1 as SGHTA and CDR2 as FQGNSA. The J segment lost 10 bases and the V segment lost 1 base, leaving 4 bases of the junction unmatched. CDR3 residues: CASSLGEAGEQFF. CDR3 in DNA: TGTGCCAGCAGCTTAGGTGAAGCGGGAGAGCAGTTCTTC.

This clone appeared a few times. CDR3 bases: TGTGCCAGCAGCATAACTCGTGTTGGCACAGATACGCAGTATTTT. This sequence encodes CASSITRVGTDTQYF. The J gene is TRBJ2-3, the V gene TRBV11-2; D call uncertain. V lost 5 bases, J lost 1 base, and 13 bases lay in between. Germline V lookup: CDR1 SGHAT, CDR2 FQNNGV. The CDR3 is made up of 15 amino acids.

J is TRBJ2-3 and V is TRBV6-1; D may be TRBD2 (6 bases). In germline, CDR1 is MNHNS, CDR2 SASEGT. The CDR3 has 13 residues. V was cut by 5 bases and J by 6 bases, with 12 bases left in between. The CDR3 loop is CASSRELVDTQYF. CDR3 coding DNA: TGTGCCAGCAGTCGGGAGTTAGTCGATACGCAGTATTTT.

The chain couples TRBV4-3 to TRBJ1-2, with no clear D. The CDR3 runs 12 residues. V gave up 1 base and J gave up 5 bases, with 5 bases separating them. Germline-derived CDR1 and CDR2 are LGHNA and YSLEER. In DNA, the CDR3 is TGCGCCAGCAGCCAAGCGGGATATGGCTACACCTTC. This sequence encodes CASSQAGYGYTF.

This clone has a handful of counts. This chain connects TRBV7-2 to TRBJ2-7; the D gene is possibly TRBD2 (6 bases). This CDR3 comprises 14 residues. Germline V CDR1 and CDR2: SGHTA, FQGNSA. Trimming removed 1 base from V and 3 bases from J, with 10 bases in between. The CDR3 DNA sequence: TGTGCCAGCAGCTTAGGAGGCGGGATCTACGAGCAGTACTTC. Protein: CASSLGGGIYEQYF.

This chain joins TRBV2 and TRBJ1-2; D is possibly TRBD1 (5 bases). Deletions cut 11 bases from V and 7 bases from J, with 14 bases between. This CDR3 region has 11 residues. Germline assignment: CDR1 SNHLY and CDR2 FYNNEI. CDR3 DNA sequence: TGTGCCGGAAGTTGGGGGGGTGGCTACACCTTC. Its translation: CAGSWGGGYTF.

V is TRBV28 and J is TRBJ2-2; TRBD1 is a possible D gene (6 bases). CDR1 and CDR2 from the germline V gene are MDHEN and SYDVKM. This CDR3 contains 13 residues. Trimming shortened V by 7 bases and J by 5 bases, and 11 bases separated the two germline ends. The CDR3 region is CASKDRPTGELFF. CDR3 DNA: TGTGCCAGCAAGGACAGACCAACCGGGGAGCTGTTTTTT.

There are a few counts of this clone. J is TRBJ2-4 and V is TRBV14, with D possibly TRBD1 on 6 matching bases. Between the trimmed V and J ends, which lost 6 bases and 7 bases, there was a span of 16 bases. Germline loops: CDR1 SGHDN, CDR2 FVKESK. The CDR3 is made up of 14 amino acids. CDR3 in amino acids: CASSGQGRKNIQYF. CDR3 DNA: TGTGCCAGCAGTGGGCAGGGGCGTAAGAACATTCAGTACTTC. The whole variable domain, remainder taken from reference TRBV14 and TRBJ2-4, is EAGVTQFPSHSVIEKGQTVTLRCDPISGHDNLYWYRRVMGKEIKFLLHFVKESKQDESGMPNNRFLAERTGGTYSTLKVQPAELEDSGVYFCASSGQGRKNIQYFGAGTRLSVL.

This clone was observed once. The chain links TRBV7-8 to TRBJ1-5, with 7 bases fitting TRBD1. Germline loops: CDR1 SGHVS, CDR2 FQNEAQ. The CDR3 runs 18 residues. V lost 5 bases and J lost 2; bases outside the gene matches: 15. The CDR3 nucleotides read TGTGCCAGCAGCCCTAATGACAGGGTCCCGGCTCGCAATCAGCCCCAGCATTTT. Translation gives CASSPNDRVPARNQPQHF.

V usage is TRBV25-1 and J usage is TRBJ2-3, with 11 nucleotides matching TRBD1. The germline V gene encodes CDR1 MGHDK and CDR2 SYGVNS. The junction had 9 bases not matched to a gene; V was cut back by 4 bases and J by 6 bases. The CDR3 has 16 residues. CDR3 in DNA: TGTGCCAGCAGTGCTTGGACAGGGGGCTGGCAGGATACGCAGTATTTT. Encoded protein: CASSAWTGGWQDTQYF.

This clone occurred a few times. V is TRBV11-2 and J is TRBJ1-4; 12 bases line up with TRBD1. Germline lookup yields CDR1 SGHAT and CDR2 FQNNGV. The CDR3 totals 15 residues. With 5 bases clipped from V and 6 bases from J, the junction kept 4 bases outside the gene matches. CDR3 sequence: CASSAGQGAYEKLFF. In DNA, the CDR3 is TGTGCCAGCAGCGCGGGACAGGGGGCATATGAAAAACTGTTTTTT.

The chain carries TRBV15 and TRBJ1-5; no definite D call. V was pared by 0 bases and J by 7 bases, with 4 bases between. The CDR3 loop spans 12 amino acids. CDR1 LNHNV and CDR2 YYDKDF come from the germline V gene (reference sequence). The CDR3 DNA follows: TGTGCCACCAGCAGAGAACAGCAGCCCCAGCATTTT. It is translated as CATSREQQPQHF.